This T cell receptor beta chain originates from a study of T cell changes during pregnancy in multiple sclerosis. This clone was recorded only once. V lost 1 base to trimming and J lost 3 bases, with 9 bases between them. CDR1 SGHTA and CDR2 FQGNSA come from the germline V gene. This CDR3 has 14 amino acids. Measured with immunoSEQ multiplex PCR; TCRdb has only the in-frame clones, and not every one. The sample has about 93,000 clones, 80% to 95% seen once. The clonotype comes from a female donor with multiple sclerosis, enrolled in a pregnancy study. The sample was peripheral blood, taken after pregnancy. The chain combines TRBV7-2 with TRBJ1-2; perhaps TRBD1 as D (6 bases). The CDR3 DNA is TGTGCCAGCAGCTTAGTTGAGGGGGACTATGGCTACACCTTC. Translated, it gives CASSLVEGDYGYTF.